The 14 T cell receptor beta chains in this list originate from one sample, sequenced in a study of T cells expressing NK-cell markers. Following a re-call of the 5' RACE reads, TCRdb has one entry per CDR3 protein and lacks DNA. The sample data list approximately 420,000 distinct CDR3 sequences. Sequenced sample: blood T cells: a sorted CD56 or NKG2C T cell subset, CD4+ or CD8+ T cells, or bulk PBMC T cells (not recorded which). The receptor set was obtained from a woman aged 50 to 60 in good health.

The chain couples TRBV15 to TRBJ2-1; the D call from TCRdb, TRBD2, cannot be confirmed without DNA. Germline loops: CDR1 LNHNV, CDR2 YYDKDF (reference sequence). The CDR3 extends over 16 amino acids. CDR3 amino acids: CATSTIAGGLGNEQFF.

This chain connects TRBV29-1 to TRBJ2-3; TCRdb indicates TRBD1, and absent DNA this call remains unverified. The CDR3 is 14 residues long. Germline values: CDR1 SQVTM, CDR2 ANQGSEA. The chain's CDR3 is CSVRRDTNTDTQYF.

The CDR3: CATSEIPTETAVSNEQFF. V usage is TRBV24-1 and J usage is TRBJ2-1. The CDR3 runs to 18 residues. Germline V gene sequence: CDR1 KGHDR, CDR2 SFDVKD.

Here the CDR3 reads CASSPQGRGTDTQYF. The V and J genes are TRBV5-6 and TRBJ2-3; TCRdb indicates TRBD1, and absent DNA this call remains unverified. The germline V gene encodes CDR1 SGHDT and CDR2 YYEEEE. CDR3 size: 15 residues.

The V gene is TRBV5-5, the J gene TRBJ2-1. This CDR3 has 17 residues. Germline CDR1 is SGHKS and CDR2 is YYEKEE (reference sequence). CDR3 sequence reads: CASSPWSTVSSYNEQFF.

The rearrangement uses TRBV30 and TRBJ2-3. The germline gives CDR1 GTSNPN, CDR2 SVGIG (reference sequence). This CDR3 has 13 residues. The CDR3 region is CAWNQAQLGTQYF.

The rearrangement links TRBV7-2 to TRBJ1-6. The CDR3 extends over 16 amino acids. Germline values: CDR1 SGHTA, CDR2 FQGNSA. This CDR3 reads CASSIRNPANNSPLHF.

V is TRBV20-1 and J is TRBJ2-2; TCRdb gives TRBD1 as the D gene, but with no DNA this cannot be confirmed. CDR1 DFQATT and CDR2 SNEGSKA come from the germline V gene (reference sequence). This CDR3 has 16 residues. CDR3 amino acids: CSAFKQGARGTGELFF.

The V gene is TRBV20-1, the J gene TRBJ1-1; TCRdb reports TRBD1, a call that lacks DNA to check it against. Germline CDR1 DFQATT, CDR2 SNEGSKA (reference sequence). This CDR3 is 12 amino acids long. CDR3 in amino acids: CSVSPDRTEAFF.

V gene TRBV11-1 combines with J gene TRBJ1-2; TCRdb returns TRBD1, unconfirmable since there is no DNA. Germline CDR1 is SGHAT and CDR2 is FQDESV (reference sequence). The CDR3 has 14 residues. This chain's CDR3 is CASSPGTGNYGYTF.

The gene calls are TRBV15 and TRBJ2-5; TCRdb calls TRBD1, which cannot be checked without DNA. This CDR3 is 17 amino acids long. Germline V gene lookup returns CDR1 LNHNV and CDR2 YYDKDF (reference sequence). This CDR3 is CATSSYGGLGHQETQYF.

The rearrangement uses TRBV6-2 or TRBV6-3 and TRBJ1-2. CDR1 and CDR2 from the germline V gene are MNHEY and SVGEGT. This CDR3 region has 15 residues. CDR3: CASSYGLNPIYGYTF.

The chain uses TRBV12-3 or TRBV12-4 and TRBJ2-4. The CDR3 length is 14 residues. The CDR3 reads CASSLSGTRGIQYF.

This chain uses TRBV12-3 or TRBV12-4 with TRBJ2-7; the D call of TRBD2 rests on TCRdb alone, since no DNA is present to check it. The CDR3 runs 15 residues. This chain's CDR3 is CASRKTGRTRGEQYF.